The 25 T cell receptor beta chains reported below all come from one sample, sequenced in a study of T cell clonality in common variable immunodeficiency. The method was immunoSEQ multiplex PCR; TCRdb's version includes in-frame clones alone and lacks a portion of them. This repertoire lists some 54,000 clones without singletons; approximately 2% sits in the top ten. Sequencing used peripheral blood mononuclear cells. The source of these receptors is a person aged 18 to 69 in good health.

This clone was seen more than once but under ten times. The read finishes 3 residues shy of the CDR3 end, and the germline J gene is used to complete it. The J gene is TRBJ1-4, the V gene TRBV20-1; no clear D. The germline CDR1 and CDR2 sequences are DFQATT and SNEGSKA (reference sequence). The CDR3 has 16 amino acids. CDR3: CSAARPPPPPNSPLFF. The sequenced CDR3 bases are TGCAGTGCTGCCCGCCCCCCCCCTCCCCCTAATTCACCA.

This clone was detected ten times or more. Incomplete CDR3 DNA: TGTGCCAGCATTAGGGGCAATGAG. This encodes CASIRGNE. The full CDR3 sequence reads CASIRGNEQFF. V usage is TRBV28 and J usage is TRBJ2-1; TRBD1 is a possible D gene (5 bases). The missing CDR3 end, 3 residues past where the read stops, is filled in from the germline J gene. V lost 7 bases and J 6 bases, leaving 7 bases between the germline ends. The V gene's germline CDR1 is MDHEN and CDR2 SYDVKM. There are 11 residues in the CDR3.

This clone was seen ten or more times. The read gets to within 3 residues of the CDR3 end, and the germline J gene fills in the rest. The V gene is TRBV23-1, the J gene TRBJ1-3; D is ambiguous. TRBV23-1 is labeled an ORF, and its function is uncertain. With 6 bases removed from V and 2 bases from J, the gap between germline ends came to 5 bases. CDR3 size: 12 residues. The CDR3: CASRSAGNTIYF. CDR3 DNA (partial): TGCGCCAGCAGATCCGCTGGAAACACC.

Details on this clone: Sequencing ends 3 residues short of the CDR3 end; the germline J gene provides the rest. V and J are TRBV18 and TRBJ1-2; weak D call: TRBD1 (6 bases). This CDR3 has 16 residues. CDR1 and CDR2 (germline): KGHSH, LQKENI. The CDR3 bases that were read are TGTGCCAGCTCCCTTAGGGGGGGCACGGACTCCTACGAC. Translating gives CASSLRGGTDSYD. The full CDR3 is CASSLRGGTDSYDYTF.

This clone was seen ten or more times. The missing CDR3 end, 3 residues past where the read stops, is filled in from the germline J gene. The chain carries TRBV7-9 and TRBJ2-5, with 7 bases matching TRBD1. The CDR3 is made up of 14 amino acids. The ends lost 6 bases at V and 0 bases at J; junction bases unmatched: 4. Germline V gene lookup returns CDR1 SEHNR and CDR2 FQNEAQ (reference sequence). CDR3 bases read: TGTGCCAGCAGGCAAGGGACAGACCAAGAGACC. It encodes CASRQGTDQET. The full-length CDR3 reads as CASRQGTDQETQYF.

This clone was picked up many times. The read halts 3 residues ahead of the CDR3 end, with the missing end drawn from the germline J gene. The chain links TRBV14 to TRBJ2-3, with 9 bases that match TRBD2. Trimming cost V 4 bases and J 4 bases; bases outside gene matches: 6. The CDR3 is 15 amino acids. Germline CDR1 and CDR2: SGHDN and FVKESK. The sequenced CDR3 bases are TGTGCCAGCAGCCTCTGGAGCGGGGGGTCAGATACG. It codes for CASSLWSGGSDT. The entire CDR3 reads CASSLWSGGSDTQYF.

The table lists this clone with many counts. The read ends 3 residues before the CDR3 terminus; that terminus is restored from the germline J gene. Other DNA sequences of this sample code for an identical CDR3. The gene calls are TRBV6-1 and TRBJ1-2, with TRBD1 matching 10 bases. Germline V gene data show CDR1 as MNHNS and CDR2 as SASEGT. The length of the CDR3 is 15 residues. Losses at the gene ends were 3 bases for V and 4 bases for J; bases not matched to a gene: 5. CDR3 sequence: CASSEPGQGIYGYTF. The CDR3 bases that were read are TGTGCCAGCAGTGAGCCGGGACAGGGGATCTATGGC.

The sample holds a few counts of this clone. The read halts 3 residues ahead of the CDR3 end, with the missing end drawn from the germline J gene. The J gene is TRBJ2-3, the V gene TRBV7-9; D is uncertain. The V end lost 3 bases, the J end lost 1 base, and 8 bases lay between the germline ends. Per the germline V gene, CDR1 is SEHNR and CDR2 is FQNEAQ (reference sequence). The CDR3 is 14 amino acids. Here the CDR3 reads CASSFSRGTDTQYF. The CDR3 DNA, read in part, is TGTGCCAGCAGCTTTTCCCGGGGCACAGATACG.

The table lists this clone with a few counts. The read stops 3 residues short of the end of the CDR3; the missing end is completed from the germline J gene. This rearrangement joins TRBV20-1 to TRBJ2-7; 8 bases align to TRBD1. V trimming: 3 bases; J trimming: 0 bases; junction bases outside the gene matches: 10. There are 16 residues in the CDR3. Germline values: CDR1 DFQATT, CDR2 SNEGSKA (reference sequence). CDR3 DNA, as far as it was read: TGCAGTGCTAGGGGAATCGGACAGGGTTCCTCCTACGAG. Amino acids: CSARGIGQGSSYE. Given in full, the CDR3 is CSARGIGQGSSYEQYF.

Comment on this clone: The read gets to within 3 residues of the CDR3 end, and the germline J gene fills in the rest. The chain recombines TRBV20-1 with TRBJ2-1; 14 nucleotides align to TRBD2. Germline lookup yields CDR1 DFQATT and CDR2 SNEGSKA (reference sequence). The CDR3 has 14 amino acids. Unmatched junction bases numbered 7, after V lost 6 bases and J lost 9 bases. The sequenced part of the CDR3 DNA is TGCAGTGCCCTGGGACTAGCGGGAGACGGTGAG. Translating it yields CSALGLAGDGE. The complete CDR3 protein is CSALGLAGDGEQFF.

This clone has a count of ten or more. The CDR3 goes on 3 residues after the read ends, and that part is filled in from the germline J gene. The chain combines TRBV10-3 with TRBJ2-1, with TRBD2 matching over 14 bases. V was pared by 6 bases and J by 4 bases, with 5 bases of the junction left unmatched. This CDR3 spans 16 amino acids. Germline V lookup: CDR1 ENHRY, CDR2 SYGVKD. The CDR3 bases that were read are TGTGCCATCAGCCCCGGACTAGCGGGGGGTTACAATGAG. Translation gives CAISPGLAGGYNE. Given in full, the CDR3 is CAISPGLAGGYNEQFF.

This clone was seen ten or more times. Sequencing ends 3 residues short of the CDR3 end; the germline J gene provides the rest. The chain couples TRBV5-1 to TRBJ1-1, with D tentatively TRBD1 (6 bases). V was clipped by 4 bases and J by 4 bases, with 14 bases between them. This CDR3 has 14 amino acids. CDR1 SGHRS and CDR2 YFSETQ come from the germline V gene. The DNA read from the CDR3 is TGCGCCAGCAGCCCCCGACAGGTCCCCACTGAA. Its translation is CASSPRQVPTE. The CDR3 in full is CASSPRQVPTEAFF.

Many counts were recorded for this clone. The read falls 3 residues short of the CDR3 end, and the missing part is taken from the germline J gene. This sequence joins TRBV13 and TRBJ2-7; TRBD2 matches 9 bases. The CDR3 is 15 amino acids. V dropped 5 bases and J dropped 2; count of bases not matched to a gene: 7. The germline V gene has CDR1 PRHDT and CDR2 FYEKMQ (reference sequence). The CDR3: CASSLAGGRAYEQYF. The CDR3 DNA, read in part, is TGTGCCAGCAGCCTCGCGGGGGGGCGAGCCTACGAG.

Many counts were recorded for this clone. The sequence runs out 3 residues before the end of the CDR3; the remainder is reconstructed from the germline J gene. The genes are TRBV10-3 and TRBJ2-1; D is ambiguous. The germline gives CDR1 ENHRY, CDR2 SYGVKD. V gave up 3 bases and J gave up 4 bases, with 7 bases separating them. This CDR3 region has 13 residues. Incomplete CDR3 DNA: TGTGCCATCAGTGAAGCCCTTTACAATGAG. Translation: CAISEALYNE. The complete CDR3 protein is CAISEALYNEQFF.

This clone was counted ten times or more. The read ends 3 residues early relative to the CDR3; the germline J gene fills the gap. The V call is TRBV19, the J call TRBJ1-2; D might be TRBD1 (6 bases). CDR3 length: 16 amino acids. Germline-derived CDR1 and CDR2 are LNHDA and SQIVND (reference sequence). Trimming shortened V by 5 bases and J by 7 bases, and 23 bases separated the two germline ends. The CDR3 sequence: CASSPISRGSLGGYTF. The covered CDR3 bases are TGTGCCAGTAGTCCAATAAGCAGGGGCTCCCTCGGTGGC.

Concerning this clone: The read finishes 3 residues shy of the CDR3 end, and the germline J gene is used to complete it. The chain links TRBV5-1 to TRBJ1-1; D is unclear. V shed 2 bases and J shed 0 bases, with 11 bases lying between them. Germline loops: CDR1 SGHRS, CDR2 YFSETQ. This CDR3 comprises 15 residues. CDR3 in amino acids: CASSFARQLNTEAFF. CDR3 bases read: TGCGCCAGCAGCTTTGCCAGACAACTGAACACTGAA.

In this sample, this clone turned up many times. The read ends 3 residues shy of where the CDR3 ends; the end is completed using the germline J gene. The rearrangement joins TRBV6-4 to TRBJ2-3, with D possibly TRBD2 on 5 matching bases. There are 15 residues in the CDR3. In germline, CDR1 is MRHNA, CDR2 SNTAGT. Trimming took 0 bases from V and 0 from J, leaving 7 bases between them. CDR3 amino acids: CASSDSAGSTDTQYF. The covered CDR3 bases are TGTGCCAGCAGTGACTCGGCGGGTAGCACAGATACG.

Only a few counts were recorded for this clone. The observed sequence ends 3 residues before the CDR3 terminus, with the missing tail filled in from the germline J gene. The chain recombines TRBV18 with TRBJ2-1; 8 nucleotides line up with TRBD2. V lost 3 bases and J lost 0; bases outside the gene matches: 7. This CDR3 has 17 amino acids. CDR1 KGHSH and CDR2 LQKENI come from the germline V gene. CDR3 bases read: TGTGCCAGCTCACCTTGGGCGGGGACTAGCTCCTACAATGAG. This codes for CASSPWAGTSSYNE. The CDR3 as a whole reads CASSPWAGTSSYNEQFF.

In this sample, this clone turned up many times. The sequenced fragment ends 3 residues before the CDR3 boundary, so the rest is inferred from the germline J gene. The J gene is TRBJ2-3, the V gene TRBV5-5; D perhaps matches TRBD1 (6 bases). The V gene lost 4 bases and the J gene lost 4 bases, with 10 bases spanning the gap. The germline V gene has CDR1 SGHKS and CDR2 YYEKEE (reference sequence). This CDR3 region has 13 residues. CDR3 loop: CASSPGVADTQYF. CDR3 DNA (partial): TGTGCCAGCAGCCCAGGGGTTGCAGATACG.

This clone was observed many times. The CDR3 extends 3 residues past the end of the read, so its final part is completed from the germline J gene. The gene calls are TRBV18 and TRBJ1-1, with 9 bases lining up with TRBD1. The junction had 3 bases not matched to a gene; V was cut back by 3 bases and J by 4 bases. In germline, CDR1 is KGHSH, CDR2 LQKENI. This CDR3 is built from 14 residues. CDR3 loop: CASSPGQGFTEAFF. CDR3 bases read: TGTGCCAGCTCACCGGGACAGGGATTCACTGAA.

This clone was observed a few times. At one boundary the junction diverges from the germline segment, which might be a read error. The read terminates 3 residues before the CDR3 end, so the remaining end is supplied by the germline J gene. The chain links TRBV7-4 to TRBJ2-1; 11 bases are shared with TRBD2. The CDR3 has 16 amino acids. Looked up from germline, CDR1 is SGHVT and CDR2 is SQSDAQ. The CDR3 here is CTSSPLAGGLHNEQFF. The CDR3 DNA, read in part, is TGCACCAGCAGCCCCTTAGCGGGAGGGTTACACAATGAG. Together with reference TRBV7-4 and TRBJ2-1, the CDR3 gives the full variable domain: GAGVSQSPRYKVAKRGRDVALRCDSISGHVTLYWYRQTLGQGSEVLTYSQSDAQRDKSGRPSGRFSAERPERSVSTLKIQRTEQGDSAVYLCTSSPLAGGLHNEQFFGPGTRLTVL.

This clone appeared many times. Read sequence stops 3 residues before the CDR3 end, and the germline J gene provides the missing end. The chain links TRBV10-1 to TRBJ2-5; D may be TRBD1 (6 bases). V lost 6 bases to trimming and J lost 4 bases, with 12 bases between them. The CDR3 length is 13 residues. CDR1 is WNHNN and CDR2 is SYGVQD in the germline V gene (reference sequence). The DNA read from the CDR3 is TGCGCCAGCAGCTTGGCAGGGGCAGAGACC. Protein sequence: CASSLAGAET. The full-length CDR3 reads as CASSLAGAETQYF.

This clone was picked up many times. Read data end 3 residues before the CDR3 end; the end is taken from the germline J gene. The chain joins TRBV4-1 to TRBJ1-3; D unresolved. V dropped 0 bases and J dropped 0 bases, with 12 bases sitting between them. CDR1 is MGHRA and CDR2 is YSYEKL in the germline V gene. The CDR3 runs to 17 residues. The CDR3 spells CASSQDSGRSSGNTIYF. Partial CDR3 DNA: TGCGCCAGCAGCCAAGACTCTGGCAGGTCCTCTGGAAACACC.

This clone showed up many times. The read halts 3 residues ahead of the CDR3 end, with the missing end drawn from the germline J gene. V and J are TRBV4-2 and TRBJ2-3; D unresolved. The CDR3 sequence is 14 residues long. The V end was cut by 2 bases, the J end by 4 bases, with 10 bases between. Germline V gene lookup returns CDR1 LGHNA and CDR2 YNFKEQ. CDR3: CASSQMERPDTQYF. The part of the CDR3 DNA that was read is TGTGCCAGCAGCCAAATGGAGCGACCAGATACG.

This clone has a count of ten or more. The read stops 3 residues short of the end of the CDR3; the missing end is completed from the germline J gene. The genes are TRBV6-1 and TRBJ2-2, with D possibly TRBD2 on 5 matching bases. The germline gives CDR1 MNHNS, CDR2 SASEGT. The V end was cut by 3 bases, the J end by 3 bases, with 8 bases between. The CDR3 extends over 14 amino acids. The CDR3 DNA, read in part, is TGTGCCAGCAGTGATGGACTGGACACCGGGGAG. Its protein is CASSDGLDTGE. The CDR3 in its entirety is CASSDGLDTGELFF.